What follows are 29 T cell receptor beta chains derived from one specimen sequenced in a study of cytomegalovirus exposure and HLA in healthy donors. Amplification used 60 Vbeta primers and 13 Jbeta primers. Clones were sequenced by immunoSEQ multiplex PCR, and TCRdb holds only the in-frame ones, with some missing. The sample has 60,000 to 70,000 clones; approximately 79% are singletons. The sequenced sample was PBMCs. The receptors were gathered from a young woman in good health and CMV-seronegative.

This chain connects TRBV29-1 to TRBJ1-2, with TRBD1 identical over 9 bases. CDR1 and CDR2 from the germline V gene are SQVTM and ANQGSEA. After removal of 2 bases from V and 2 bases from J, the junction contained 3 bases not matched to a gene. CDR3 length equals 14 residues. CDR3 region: CSVEYGTGNYGYTF. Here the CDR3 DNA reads TGCAGCGTTGAATATGGGACAGGGAACTATGGCTACACCTTC.

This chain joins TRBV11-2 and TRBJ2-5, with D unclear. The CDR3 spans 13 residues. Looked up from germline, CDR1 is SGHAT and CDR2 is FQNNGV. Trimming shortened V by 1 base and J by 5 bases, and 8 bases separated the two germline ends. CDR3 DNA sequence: TGTGCCAGCAGCTTAGGGGCTCGGGAGACCCAGTACTTC. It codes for CASSLGARETQYF.

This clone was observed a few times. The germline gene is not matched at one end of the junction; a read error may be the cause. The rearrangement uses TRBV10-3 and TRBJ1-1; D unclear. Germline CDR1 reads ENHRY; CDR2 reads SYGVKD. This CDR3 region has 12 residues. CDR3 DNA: TGTGCCACCAGTACAATGAACACTGAAGCTTTCTTT. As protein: CATSTMNTEAFF.

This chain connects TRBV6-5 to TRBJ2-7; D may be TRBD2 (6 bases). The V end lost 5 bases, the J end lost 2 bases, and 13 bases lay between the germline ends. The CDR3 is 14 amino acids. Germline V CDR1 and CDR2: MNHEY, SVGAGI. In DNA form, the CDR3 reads TGTGCCAGCAGTCCACGGGGAGGCCCCTACGAGCAGTACGTC. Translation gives CASSPRGGPYEQYV.

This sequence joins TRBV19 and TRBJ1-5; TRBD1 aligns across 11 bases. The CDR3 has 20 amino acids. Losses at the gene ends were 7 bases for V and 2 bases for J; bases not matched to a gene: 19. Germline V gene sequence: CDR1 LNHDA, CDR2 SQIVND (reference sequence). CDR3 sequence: CASTLRSGTGGSLRNQPQHF. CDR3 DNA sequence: TGTGCCAGTACCCTGAGGTCCGGGACAGGGGGATCTTTACGCAATCAGCCCCAGCATTTT.

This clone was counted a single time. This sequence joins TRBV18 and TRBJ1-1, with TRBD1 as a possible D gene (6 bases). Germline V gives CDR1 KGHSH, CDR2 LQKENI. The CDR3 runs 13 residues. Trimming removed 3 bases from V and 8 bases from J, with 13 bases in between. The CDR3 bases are TGTGCCAGCTCACCGGACAGATTCAAGGAAGCTTTCTTT. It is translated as CASSPDRFKEAFF.

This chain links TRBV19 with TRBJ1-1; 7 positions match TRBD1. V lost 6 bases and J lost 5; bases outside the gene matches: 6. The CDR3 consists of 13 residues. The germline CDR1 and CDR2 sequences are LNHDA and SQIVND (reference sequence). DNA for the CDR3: TGTGCCAGTAGCTACAGGGGAAGGACTGAAGCTTTCTTT. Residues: CASSYRGRTEAFF.

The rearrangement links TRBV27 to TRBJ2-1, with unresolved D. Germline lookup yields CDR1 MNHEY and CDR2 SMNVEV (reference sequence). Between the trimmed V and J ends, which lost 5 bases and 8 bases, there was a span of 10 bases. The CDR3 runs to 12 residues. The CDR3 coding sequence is TGTGCCAGCAGTCCTCCTTTCGATGAGCAGTTCTTC. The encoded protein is CASSPPFDEQFF.

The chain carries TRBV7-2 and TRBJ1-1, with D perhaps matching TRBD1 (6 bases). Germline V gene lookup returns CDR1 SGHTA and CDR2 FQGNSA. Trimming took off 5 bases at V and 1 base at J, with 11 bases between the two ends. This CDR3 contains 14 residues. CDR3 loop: CASSRRTENTEAFF. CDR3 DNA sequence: TGTGCCAGCAGCCGAAGGACAGAGAACACTGAAGCTTTCTTT. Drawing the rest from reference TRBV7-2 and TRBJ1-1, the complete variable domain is GAGVSQSPSNKVTEKGKDVELRCDPISGHTALYWYRQSLGQGLEFLIYFQGNSAPDKSGLPSDRFSAERTGGSVSTLTIQRTQQEDSAVYLCASSRRTENTEAFFGQGTRLTVV.

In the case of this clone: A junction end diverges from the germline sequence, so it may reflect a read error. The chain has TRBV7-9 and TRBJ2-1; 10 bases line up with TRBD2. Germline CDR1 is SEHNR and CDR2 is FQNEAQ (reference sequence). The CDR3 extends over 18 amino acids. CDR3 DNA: TGTTCCAGCAGCTTCGCCGGGGGAGCGGGGGGGTACTACAATGAGCAGTTCTTC. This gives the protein CSSSFAGGAGGYYNEQFF.

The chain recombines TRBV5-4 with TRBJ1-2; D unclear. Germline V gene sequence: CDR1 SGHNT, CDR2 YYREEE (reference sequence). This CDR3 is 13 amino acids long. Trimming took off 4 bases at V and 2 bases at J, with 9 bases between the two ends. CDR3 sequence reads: CASSAGRNYGYTF. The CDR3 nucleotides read TGTGCCAGCAGCGCAGGAAGAAACTATGGCTACACCTTC. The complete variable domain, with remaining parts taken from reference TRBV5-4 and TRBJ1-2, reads ETGVTQSPTHLIKTRGQQVTLRCSSQSGHNTVSWYQQALGQGPQFIFQYYREEENGRGNFPPRFSGLQFPNYSSELNVNALELDDSALYLCASSAGRNYGYTFGSGTRLTVV.

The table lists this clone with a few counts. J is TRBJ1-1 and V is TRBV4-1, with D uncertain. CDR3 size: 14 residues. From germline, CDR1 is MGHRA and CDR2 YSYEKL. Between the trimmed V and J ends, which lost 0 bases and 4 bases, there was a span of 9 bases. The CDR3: CASSQDGVFTEAFF. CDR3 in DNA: TGCGCCAGCAGCCAAGACGGGGTATTCACTGAAGCTTTCTTT.

For the CDR3, the DNA is TGTGCCAGCCAGGGCAGACAGAACACTGAAGCTTTCTTT. Amino acid sequence: CASQGRQNTEAFF. The chain recombines TRBV2 with TRBJ1-1; D is perhaps TRBD1 (5 bases). Germline V CDR1 and CDR2: SNHLY, FYNNEI. The length of the CDR3 is 13 residues. V dropped 8 bases and J dropped 1 base, with 11 bases sitting between them.

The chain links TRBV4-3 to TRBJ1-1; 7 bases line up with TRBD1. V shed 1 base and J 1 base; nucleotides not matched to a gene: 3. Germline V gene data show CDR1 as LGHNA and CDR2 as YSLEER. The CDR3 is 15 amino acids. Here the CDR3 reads CASSQVTGENTEAFF. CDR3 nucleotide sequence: TGCGCCAGCAGCCAAGTTACAGGGGAGAACACTGAAGCTTTCTTT.

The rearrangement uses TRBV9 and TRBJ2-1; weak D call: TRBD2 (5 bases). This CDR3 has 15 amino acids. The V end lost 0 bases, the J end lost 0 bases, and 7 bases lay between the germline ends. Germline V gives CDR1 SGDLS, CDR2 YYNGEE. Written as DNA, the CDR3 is TGTGCCAGCAGCGTAGACGGGAACTCCTACAATGAGCAGTTCTTC. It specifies CASSVDGNSYNEQFF.

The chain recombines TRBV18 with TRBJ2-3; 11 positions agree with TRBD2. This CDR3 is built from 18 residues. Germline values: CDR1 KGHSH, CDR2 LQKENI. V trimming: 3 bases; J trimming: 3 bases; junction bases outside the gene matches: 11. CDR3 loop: CASSPDVAGTSGTDTQYF. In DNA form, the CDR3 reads TGTGCCAGCTCACCTGATGTAGCCGGGACTAGCGGAACAGATACGCAGTATTTT.

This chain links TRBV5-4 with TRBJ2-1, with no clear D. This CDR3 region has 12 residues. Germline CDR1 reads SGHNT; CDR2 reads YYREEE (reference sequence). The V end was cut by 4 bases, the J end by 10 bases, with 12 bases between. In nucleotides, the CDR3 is TGTGCCAGCAGCATCGTGGTCAGGGAGCAGTTCTTC. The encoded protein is CASSIVVREQFF.

CDR3 in DNA: TGTGCCAGCAGCATCCGCCAGTCAGGGGGAGGCACAGATACGCAGTATTTT. Its protein product is CASSIRQSGGGTDTQYF. The rearrangement uses TRBV11-2 and TRBJ2-3, with 7 bases identical to TRBD1. This CDR3 contains 17 residues. V lost 5 bases and J lost 1; bases outside the gene matches: 12. The germline V gene has CDR1 SGHAT and CDR2 FQNNGV. Using reference TRBV11-2 and TRBJ2-3 for the parts outside the CDR3, the full variable domain is EAGVAQSPRYKIIEKRQSVAFWCNPISGHATLYWYQQILGQGPKLLIQFQNNGVVDDSQLPKDRFSAERLKGVDSTLKIQPAKLEDSAVYLCASSIRQSGGGTDTQYFGPGTRLTVL.

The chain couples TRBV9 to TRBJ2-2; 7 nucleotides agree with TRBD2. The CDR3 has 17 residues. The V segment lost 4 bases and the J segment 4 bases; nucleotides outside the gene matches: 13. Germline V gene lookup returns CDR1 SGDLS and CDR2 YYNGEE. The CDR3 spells CASSSRQELASTGELFF. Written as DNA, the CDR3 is TGTGCCAGCAGCTCGCGGCAAGAACTAGCGAGCACCGGGGAGCTGTTTTTT.

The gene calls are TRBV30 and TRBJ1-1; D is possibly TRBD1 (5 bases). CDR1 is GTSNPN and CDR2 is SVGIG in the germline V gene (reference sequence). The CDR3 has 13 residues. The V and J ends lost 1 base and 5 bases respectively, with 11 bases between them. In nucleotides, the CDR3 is TGTGCCTGGAGTGAAGTCTCAGGGACTGAAGCTTTCTTT. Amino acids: CAWSEVSGTEAFF. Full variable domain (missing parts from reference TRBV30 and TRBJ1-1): SQTIHQWPATLVQPVGSPLSLECTVEGTSNPNLYWYRQAAGRGLQLLFYSVGIGQISSEVPQNLSASRPQDRQFILSSKKLLLSDSGFYLCAWSEVSGTEAFFGQGTRLTVV.

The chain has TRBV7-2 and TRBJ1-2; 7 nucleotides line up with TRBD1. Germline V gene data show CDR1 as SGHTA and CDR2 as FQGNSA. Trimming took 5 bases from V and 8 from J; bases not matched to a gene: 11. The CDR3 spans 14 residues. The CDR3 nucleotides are TGTGCCAGCAGCGACCCAAACAGGGGAGGAGGCTACACCTTC. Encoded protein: CASSDPNRGGGYTF.

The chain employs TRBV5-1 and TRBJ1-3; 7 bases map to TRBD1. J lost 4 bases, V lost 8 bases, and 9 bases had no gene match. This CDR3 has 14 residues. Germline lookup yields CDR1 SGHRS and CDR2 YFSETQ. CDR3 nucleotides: TGCGCCAGTCGAACAGGGGAGAGAGGAAACACCATATATTTT. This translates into CASRTGERGNTIYF.

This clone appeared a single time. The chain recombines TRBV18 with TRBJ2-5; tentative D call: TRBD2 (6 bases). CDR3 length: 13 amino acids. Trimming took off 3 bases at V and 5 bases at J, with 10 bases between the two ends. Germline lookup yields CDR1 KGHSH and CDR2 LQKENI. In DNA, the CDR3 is TGTGCCAGCTCACCCCCGGGAGCGGAGACCCAGTACTTC. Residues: CASSPPGAETQYF.

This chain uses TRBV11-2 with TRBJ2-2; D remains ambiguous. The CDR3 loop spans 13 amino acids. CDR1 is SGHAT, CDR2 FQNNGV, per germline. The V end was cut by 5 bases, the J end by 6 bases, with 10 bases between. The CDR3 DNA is TGTGCCAGCAGCCCCTTAAATTCCGGGGAGCTGTTTTTT. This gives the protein CASSPLNSGELFF. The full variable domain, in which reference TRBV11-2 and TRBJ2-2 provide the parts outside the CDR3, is EAGVAQSPRYKIIEKRQSVAFWCNPISGHATLYWYQQILGQGPKLLIQFQNNGVVDDSQLPKDRFSAERLKGVDSTLKIQPAKLEDSAVYLCASSPLNSGELFFGEGSRLTVL.

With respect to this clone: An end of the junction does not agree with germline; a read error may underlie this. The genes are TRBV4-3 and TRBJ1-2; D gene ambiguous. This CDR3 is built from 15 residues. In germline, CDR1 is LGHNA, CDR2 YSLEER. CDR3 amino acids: CASSLSRSINYVYTF. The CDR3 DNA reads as TGCGCCAGCAGCTTATCGCGATCGATAAACTATGTCTACACCTTC.

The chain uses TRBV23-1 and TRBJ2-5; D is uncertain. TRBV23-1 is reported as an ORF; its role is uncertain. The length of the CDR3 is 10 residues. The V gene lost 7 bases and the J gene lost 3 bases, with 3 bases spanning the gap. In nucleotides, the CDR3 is TGCGCCAGCATAGAAGAGACCCAGTACTTC. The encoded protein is CASIEETQYF.

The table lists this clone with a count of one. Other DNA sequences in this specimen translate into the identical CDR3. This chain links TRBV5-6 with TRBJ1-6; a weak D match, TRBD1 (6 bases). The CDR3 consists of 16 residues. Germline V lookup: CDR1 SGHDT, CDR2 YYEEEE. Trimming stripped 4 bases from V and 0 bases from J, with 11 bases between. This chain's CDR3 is CASSLDRSSYNSPLHF. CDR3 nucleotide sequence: TGTGCCAGCAGCCTGGACAGAAGCTCCTATAATTCACCCCTCCACTTT.

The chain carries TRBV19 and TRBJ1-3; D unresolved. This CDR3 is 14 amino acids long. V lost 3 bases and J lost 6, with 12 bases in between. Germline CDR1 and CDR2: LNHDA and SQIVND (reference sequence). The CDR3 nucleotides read TGTGCCAGTAGTATCAGAGGGTGGGCAAACACCATATATTTT. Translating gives CASSIRGWANTIYF.

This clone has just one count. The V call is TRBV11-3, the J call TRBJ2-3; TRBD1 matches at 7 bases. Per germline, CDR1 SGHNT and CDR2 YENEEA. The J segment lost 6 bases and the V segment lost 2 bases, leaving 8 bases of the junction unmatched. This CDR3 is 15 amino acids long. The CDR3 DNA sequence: TGTGCCAGCAGCTTAAACTGGGGACAGTCCGATACGCAGTATTTT. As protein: CASSLNWGQSDTQYF.